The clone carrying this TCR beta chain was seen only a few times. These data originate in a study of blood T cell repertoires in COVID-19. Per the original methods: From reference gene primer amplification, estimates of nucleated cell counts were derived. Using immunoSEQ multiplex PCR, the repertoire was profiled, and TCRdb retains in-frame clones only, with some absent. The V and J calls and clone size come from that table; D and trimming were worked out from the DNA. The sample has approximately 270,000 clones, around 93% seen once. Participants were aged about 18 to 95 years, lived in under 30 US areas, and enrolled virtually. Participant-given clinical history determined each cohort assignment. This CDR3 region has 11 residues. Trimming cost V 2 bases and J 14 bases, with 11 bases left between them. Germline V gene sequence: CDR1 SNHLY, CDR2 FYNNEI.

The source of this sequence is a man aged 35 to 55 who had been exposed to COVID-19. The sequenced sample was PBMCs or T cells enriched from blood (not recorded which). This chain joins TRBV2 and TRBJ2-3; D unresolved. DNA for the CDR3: TGTGCCAGCAGTGAAAAACAGCTTCCGTATTTT. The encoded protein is CASSEKQLPYF.